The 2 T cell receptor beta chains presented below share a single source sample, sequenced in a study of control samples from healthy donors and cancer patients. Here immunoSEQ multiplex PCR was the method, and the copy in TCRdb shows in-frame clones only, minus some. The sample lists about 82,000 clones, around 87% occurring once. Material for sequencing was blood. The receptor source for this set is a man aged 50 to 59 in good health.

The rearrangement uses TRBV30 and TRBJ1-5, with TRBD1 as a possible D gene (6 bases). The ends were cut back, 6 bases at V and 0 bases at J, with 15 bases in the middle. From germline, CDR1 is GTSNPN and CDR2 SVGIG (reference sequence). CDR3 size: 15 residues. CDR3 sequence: CACGPTGHSNQPQHF. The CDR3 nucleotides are TGTGCCTGCGGTCCGACAGGACATAGCAATCAGCCCCAGCATTTT.

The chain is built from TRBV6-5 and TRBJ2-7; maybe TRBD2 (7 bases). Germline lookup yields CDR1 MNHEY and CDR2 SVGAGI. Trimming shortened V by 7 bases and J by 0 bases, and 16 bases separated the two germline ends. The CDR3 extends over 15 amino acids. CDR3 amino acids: CASTLRGGISYEQYF. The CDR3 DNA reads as TGTGCCAGCACGCTGAGGGGGGGCATCTCCTACGAGCAGTACTTC.